Each of the 23 T cell receptor beta chains below was sequenced from the same sample in a study of cytomegalovirus exposure and HLA in healthy donors. Assay: immunoSEQ multiplex PCR; the TCRdb copy retains only in-frame clones and omits some. The sample carries 100,000 to 150,000 clones, 89% recorded once. The sequenced material came from PBMCs. The origin of the receptors is a woman aged 18-35 years in good health and CMV-seronegative.

The gene calls are TRBV27 and TRBJ1-1; D is uncertain. This CDR3 region has 13 residues. Germline V gives CDR1 MNHEY, CDR2 SMNVEV (reference sequence). Trimming pared 6 bases from V and 1 base from J, leaving 9 bases between. The CDR3 spells CASRKQWNTEAFF. The DNA of the CDR3 is TGTGCCAGCAGGAAACAGTGGAACACTGAAGCTTTCTTT.

This chain uses TRBV11-3 with TRBJ2-2, with 7 bases lining up with TRBD1. V lost 1 base to trimming and J lost 3 bases; unmatched junction nucleotides: 5. CDR1 is SGHNT and CDR2 is YENEEA in the germline V gene. The length of the CDR3 is 16 residues. CDR3 DNA sequence: TGTGCCAGCAGCTTAGGACAGGGCCGGGACACCGGGGAGCTGTTTTTT. Amino acids: CASSLGQGRDTGELFF.

The chain recombines TRBV11-2 with TRBJ2-5, with a possible D match to TRBD1 (5 bases). Deletions cut 3 bases from V and 4 bases from J, with 12 bases between. Germline values: CDR1 SGHAT, CDR2 FQNNGV. The length of the CDR3 is 14 residues. The CDR3 coding sequence is TGTGCCAGCAGCTTTGGTGCAGGGCGAGAGACCCAGTACTTC. This encodes CASSFGAGRETQYF.

The chain recombines TRBV5-4 with TRBJ1-1; D gene uncertain. This CDR3 contains 14 residues. Trimming cost V 0 bases and J 1 base, with 7 bases left between them. CDR1 is SGHNT, CDR2 YYREEE, per germline (reference sequence). The CDR3 DNA reads as TGTGCCAGCAGCTTGGGGGAGGGGAACACTGAAGCTTTCTTT. This translates into CASSLGEGNTEAFF.

The V call is TRBV27, the J call TRBJ2-1; 7 bases agree with TRBD2. The CDR3 extends over 15 amino acids. Germline CDR1 and CDR2: MNHEY and SMNVEV (reference sequence). V was pared by 1 base and J by 9 bases, with 9 bases of the junction left unmatched. The CDR3 sequence: CASSLYFSGITEQFF. The CDR3 region has the DNA TGTGCCAGCAGTTTATATTTCAGCGGGATTACTGAGCAGTTCTTC.

This chain links TRBV5-1 with TRBJ2-2, with 7 bases fitting TRBD1. V shed 3 bases and J 6 bases; nucleotides not matched to a gene: 5. The CDR3 spans 14 residues. The V gene's germline CDR1 is SGHRS and CDR2 YFSETQ. CDR3 protein: CASSYGTDAGELFF. The CDR3 DNA is TGCGCCAGCAGCTATGGGACAGACGCCGGGGAGCTGTTTTTT.

The chain recombines TRBV5-4 with TRBJ2-7; D call uncertain. Trimming stripped 0 bases from V and 2 bases from J, with 12 bases between. Germline CDR1 reads SGHNT; CDR2 reads YYREEE (reference sequence). The CDR3 sequence is 15 residues long. This CDR3 is CASSLGVDSPYEQYF. DNA for the CDR3: TGTGCCAGCAGCTTGGGGGTTGACTCGCCCTACGAGCAGTACTTC.

V usage is TRBV9 and J usage is TRBJ2-7, with D perhaps TRBD2 (5 bases). CDR3 length: 15 amino acids. The V end was cut by 0 bases, the J end by 5 bases, with 15 bases between. The V gene's germline CDR1 is SGDLS and CDR2 YYNGEE. The CDR3, as DNA: TGTGCCAGCAGCGTAGCTGCGAGGGCAACCCACGAGCAGTACTTC. It is translated as CASSVAARATHEQYF.

The chain links TRBV7-9 to TRBJ1-3; 7 bases agree with TRBD1. Trimming took 0 bases from V and 4 from J; bases not matched to a gene: 6. The V gene's germline CDR1 is SEHNR and CDR2 FQNEAQ (reference sequence). This CDR3 is 16 amino acids long. Here the CDR3 reads CASSLAGTEWGNTIYF. The CDR3 nucleotides read TGTGCCAGCAGCTTAGCCGGGACAGAATGGGGAAACACCATATATTTT.

This clone showed up just once. This chain joins TRBV30 and TRBJ1-3; 11 bases agree with TRBD1. The CDR3 is 15 residues long. The ends lost 5 bases at V and 6 bases at J; junction bases unmatched: 9. Germline V lookup: CDR1 GTSNPN, CDR2 SVGIG (reference sequence). The chain's CDR3 is CAWGRDRGYENTIYF. The DNA for the CDR3 is TGTGCCTGGGGACGGGACAGGGGGTACGAAAACACCATATATTTT.

This chain links TRBV4-1 with TRBJ1-1, with 12 bases aligning to TRBD1. The CDR3 length is 18 residues. Germline V gene lookup returns CDR1 MGHRA and CDR2 YSYEKL. With V trimmed by 4 bases and J by 6 bases, 15 bases remained unmatched. CDR3 in amino acids: CASSPLPPGQGAKSEAFF. Written as DNA, the CDR3 is TGCGCCAGCAGCCCCCTTCCCCCGGGACAGGGGGCGAAATCTGAAGCTTTCTTT.

The V gene is TRBV28, the J gene TRBJ2-1; TRBD2 aligns across 9 bases. CDR1 and CDR2 (germline): MDHEN, SYDVKM. CDR3 length: 15 residues. The ends lost 7 bases at V and 1 base at J; junction bases unmatched: 5. This CDR3 reads CASIKREDSYNEQFF. Here the CDR3 DNA reads TGTGCCAGCATAAAGCGGGAGGATTCCTACAATGAGCAGTTCTTC.

The J gene is TRBJ2-3, the V gene TRBV7-6, with D unresolved. CDR1 is SGHVS, CDR2 FNYEAQ, per germline. Trimming removed 2 bases from V and 0 bases from J, with 18 bases in between. CDR3 length: 18 residues. The CDR3: CASSLNWVSRNSTDTQYF. The CDR3 DNA is TGTGCCAGCAGCTTAAACTGGGTCTCGCGGAATAGCACAGATACGCAGTATTTT.

The V call is TRBV28, the J call TRBJ2-5, with TRBD1 identical over 7 bases. V trimming: 8 bases; J trimming: 2 bases; junction bases outside the gene matches: 26. CDR3 size: 20 residues. Germline lookup yields CDR1 MDHEN and CDR2 SYDVKM. CDR3 region: CASAPTEFGRGYRGQETQYF. For the CDR3, the DNA is TGTGCCAGCGCCCCTACGGAGTTCGGCAGGGGGTACAGGGGTCAAGAGACCCAGTACTTC.

The chain couples TRBV7-9 to TRBJ2-7; no definite D call. V was cut by 6 bases and J by 1 base, with 13 bases left in between. This CDR3 comprises 14 residues. CDR1 and CDR2 from the germline V gene are SEHNR and FQNEAQ (reference sequence). The CDR3 is CASSPAFASYEQYF. The DNA of the CDR3 is TGTGCCAGCAGTCCAGCGTTCGCTTCCTACGAGCAGTACTTC.

V is TRBV18 and J is TRBJ2-7, with a weak D call TRBD1 (5 bases). The CDR3 sequence is 14 residues long. Between the trimmed V and J ends, which lost 6 bases and 3 bases, there was a span of 15 bases. Per germline, CDR1 KGHSH and CDR2 LQKENI. The DNA of the CDR3 is TGTGCCAGCTCCCCAATTTCAGGGTACTACGAGCAGTACTTC. It codes for CASSPISGYYEQYF.

The chain has TRBV5-1 and TRBJ2-5; D is uncertain. The better agreement between TRBJ2-7 and the DNA end casts doubt on the J call. This CDR3 is built from 15 residues. CDR1 and CDR2 (germline): SGHRS, YFSETQ. The CDR3 DNA reads as TGCGCCAGCAGCTTGGCCACGGTTAGCTCCTACGAGCAGTACTTC. This gives the protein CASSLATVSSYEQYF.

The J gene is TRBJ2-7, the V gene TRBV11-3; D possibly corresponds to TRBD1 (6 bases). The CDR3 totals 15 residues. Germline V gives CDR1 SGHNT, CDR2 YENEEA. Trimming pared 0 bases from V and 4 bases from J, leaving 13 bases between. In DNA form, the CDR3 reads TGTGCCAGCAGCTTAGAAGCCAGGACAGTTTACGAGCAGTACTTC. Its translation is CASSLEARTVYEQYF.

This sequence joins TRBV30 and TRBJ2-7; perhaps TRBD1 as D (5 bases). The germline CDR1 and CDR2 sequences are GTSNPN and SVGIG (reference sequence). V lost 4 bases to trimming and J lost 6 bases, with 16 bases between them. The CDR3 is 13 residues long. The CDR3 DNA follows: TGTGCCTGGACCTTACCAGGGCGAGGCGAGCAGTACTTC. Translating gives CAWTLPGRGEQYF.

This sequence joins TRBV6-6 and TRBJ2-1; 7 nucleotides agree with TRBD1. The length of the CDR3 is 15 residues. Unmatched junction bases numbered 6, after V lost 6 bases and J lost 1 base. Germline CDR1 MNHNY, CDR2 SVGAGI (reference sequence). CDR3 sequence (DNA): TGTGCCAGCAGAATGGACAGGCTTTCCTACAATGAGCAGTTCTTC. Translated, it gives CASRMDRLSYNEQFF.

The J gene is TRBJ1-4, the V gene TRBV7-6; D not resolved. Germline loops: CDR1 SGHVS, CDR2 FNYEAQ. The CDR3 is 14 residues long. Trimming shortened V by 5 bases and J by 0 bases, and 7 bases separated the two germline ends. CDR3 sequence (DNA): TGTGCCAGCAGCCGACGGGCAACTAATGAAAAACTGTTTTTT. Translation: CASSRRATNEKLFF.

The gene calls are TRBV11-3 and TRBJ1-3; no clear D. The CDR3 totals 15 residues. Trimming took off 5 bases at V and 0 bases at J, with 11 bases between the two ends. CDR1 and CDR2 from the germline V gene are SGHNT and YENEEA. The DNA of the CDR3 is TGTGCCAGCAGCCTTGGGCCGTACTCTGGAAACACCATATATTTT. This codes for CASSLGPYSGNTIYF.

The V call is TRBV6-1, the J call TRBJ1-5, with 7 bases fitting TRBD1. Trimming cost V 3 bases and J 5 bases; bases outside gene matches: 4. CDR3 length: 14 residues. From germline, CDR1 is MNHNS and CDR2 SASEGT. The CDR3 sequence is CASSEKGAYQPQHF. Written as DNA, the CDR3 is TGTGCCAGCAGTGAGAAGGGGGCATATCAGCCCCAGCATTTT.